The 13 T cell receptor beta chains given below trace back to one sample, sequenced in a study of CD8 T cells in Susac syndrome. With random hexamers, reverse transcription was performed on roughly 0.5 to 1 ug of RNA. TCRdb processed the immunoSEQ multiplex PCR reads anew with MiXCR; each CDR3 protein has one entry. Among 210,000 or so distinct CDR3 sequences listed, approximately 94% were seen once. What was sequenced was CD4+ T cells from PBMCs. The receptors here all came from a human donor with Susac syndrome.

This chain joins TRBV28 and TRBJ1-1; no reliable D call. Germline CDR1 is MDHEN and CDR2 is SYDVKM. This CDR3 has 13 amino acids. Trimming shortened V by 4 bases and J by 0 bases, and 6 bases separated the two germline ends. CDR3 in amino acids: CASSSPMNTEAFF. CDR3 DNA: TGTGCCAGCAGTTCCCCGATGAACACTGAAGCTTTCTTT.

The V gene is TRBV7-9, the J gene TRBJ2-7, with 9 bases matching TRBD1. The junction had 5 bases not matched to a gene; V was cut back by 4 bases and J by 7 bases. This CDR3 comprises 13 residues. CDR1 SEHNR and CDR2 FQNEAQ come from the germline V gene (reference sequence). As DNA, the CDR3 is TGTGCCAGCAGCTGGACAGGGGTTAGGGAGCAGTACTTC. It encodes CASSWTGVREQYF.

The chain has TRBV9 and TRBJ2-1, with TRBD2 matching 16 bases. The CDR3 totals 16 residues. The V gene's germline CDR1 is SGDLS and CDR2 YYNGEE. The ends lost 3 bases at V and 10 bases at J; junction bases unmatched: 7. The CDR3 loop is CASSAGTSGGVGEQFF. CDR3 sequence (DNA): TGTGCCAGCAGCGCCGGGACTAGCGGGGGGGTAGGCGAGCAGTTCTTC.

CDR3 sequence (DNA): TGTGCCTGGACCTCCGGGACCCCCGAAACTGAAGCTTTCTTT. Residues: CAWTSGTPETEAFF. The V and J genes are TRBV30 and TRBJ1-1; TRBD1 might be the D (5 bases). The CDR3 sequence is 14 residues long. Germline loops: CDR1 GTSNPN, CDR2 SVGIG (reference sequence). Trimming cost V 4 bases and J 5 bases, with 17 bases left between them.

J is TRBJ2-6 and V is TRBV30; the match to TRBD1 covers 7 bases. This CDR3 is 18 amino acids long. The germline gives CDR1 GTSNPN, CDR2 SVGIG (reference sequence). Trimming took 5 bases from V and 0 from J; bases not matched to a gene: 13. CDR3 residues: CAWRRGRQGSSGANVLTF. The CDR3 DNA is TGTGCCTGGCGGAGAGGCAGACAGGGTAGCTCTGGGGCCAACGTCCTGACTTTC.

CDR3 residues: CASSPLAEETQYF. The CDR3 nucleotides read TGTGCCAGCTCACCACTAGCGGAGGAGACCCAGTACTTC. V and J are TRBV18 and TRBJ2-5, with D perhaps matching TRBD2 (6 bases). CDR3 length: 13 residues. Trimming took 1 base from V and 5 from J, leaving 8 bases between them. Looked up from germline, CDR1 is KGHSH and CDR2 is LQKENI.

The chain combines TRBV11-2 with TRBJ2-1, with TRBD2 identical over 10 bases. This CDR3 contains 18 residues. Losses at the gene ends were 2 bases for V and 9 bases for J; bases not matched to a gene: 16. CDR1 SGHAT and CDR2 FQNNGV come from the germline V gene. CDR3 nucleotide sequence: TGTGCCAGCAGCTTAAAACTAGCGGGGAACTATATTCCCAGTGAGCAGTTCTTC. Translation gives CASSLKLAGNYIPSEQFF.

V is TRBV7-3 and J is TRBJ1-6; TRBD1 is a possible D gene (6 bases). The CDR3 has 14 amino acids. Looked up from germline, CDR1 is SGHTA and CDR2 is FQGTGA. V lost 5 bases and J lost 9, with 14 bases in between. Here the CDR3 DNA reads TGTGCCAGCAGCCATCAGGGGCTTGGTTCACCCCTCCACTTT. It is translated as CASSHQGLGSPLHF. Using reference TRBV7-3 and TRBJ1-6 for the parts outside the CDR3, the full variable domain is GAGVSQTPSNKVTEKGKYVELRCDPISGHTALYWYRQSLGQGPEFLIYFQGTGAADDSGLPNDRFFAVRPEGSVSTLKIQRTERGDSAVYLCASSHQGLGSPLHFGNGTRLTVT.

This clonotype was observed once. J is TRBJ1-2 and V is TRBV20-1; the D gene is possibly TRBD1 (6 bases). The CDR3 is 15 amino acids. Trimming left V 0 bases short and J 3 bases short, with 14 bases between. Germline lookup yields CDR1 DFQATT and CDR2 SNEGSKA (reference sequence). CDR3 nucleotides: TGCAGTGCTAGAGACAGTGGACAGAAAGACTATGGCTACACCTTC. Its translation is CSARDSGQKDYGYTF.

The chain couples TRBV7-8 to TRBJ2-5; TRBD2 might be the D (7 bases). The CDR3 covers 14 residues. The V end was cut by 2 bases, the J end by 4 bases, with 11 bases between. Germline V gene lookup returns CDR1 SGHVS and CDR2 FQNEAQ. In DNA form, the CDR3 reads TGTGCCAGCAGCTTAACAGGGAGGGGAGAGACCCAGTACTTC. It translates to CASSLTGRGETQYF.

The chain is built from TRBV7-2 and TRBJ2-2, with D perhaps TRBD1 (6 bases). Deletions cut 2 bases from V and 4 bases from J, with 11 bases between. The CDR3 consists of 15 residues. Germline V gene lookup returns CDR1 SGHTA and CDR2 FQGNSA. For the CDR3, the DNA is TGTGCCAGCAGCTTATTACAGGGTGGCACCGGGGAGCTGTTTTTT. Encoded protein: CASSLLQGGTGELFF.

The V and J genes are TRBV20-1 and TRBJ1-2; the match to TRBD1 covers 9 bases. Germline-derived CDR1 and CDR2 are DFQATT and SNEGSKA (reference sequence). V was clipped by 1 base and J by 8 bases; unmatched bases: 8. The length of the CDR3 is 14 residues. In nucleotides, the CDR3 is TGCAGTGCTAGAGTCCCCGGACAGGGGAGCGGCTACACCTTC. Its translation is CSARVPGQGSGYTF.

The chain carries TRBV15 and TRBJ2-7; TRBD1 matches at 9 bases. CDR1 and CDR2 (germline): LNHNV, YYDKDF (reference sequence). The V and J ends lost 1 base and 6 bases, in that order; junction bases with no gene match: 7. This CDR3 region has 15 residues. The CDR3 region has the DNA TGTGCCACCAGCAGAGCCCAGGGGACAGGGACCGAGCAGTACTTC. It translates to CATSRAQGTGTEQYF.